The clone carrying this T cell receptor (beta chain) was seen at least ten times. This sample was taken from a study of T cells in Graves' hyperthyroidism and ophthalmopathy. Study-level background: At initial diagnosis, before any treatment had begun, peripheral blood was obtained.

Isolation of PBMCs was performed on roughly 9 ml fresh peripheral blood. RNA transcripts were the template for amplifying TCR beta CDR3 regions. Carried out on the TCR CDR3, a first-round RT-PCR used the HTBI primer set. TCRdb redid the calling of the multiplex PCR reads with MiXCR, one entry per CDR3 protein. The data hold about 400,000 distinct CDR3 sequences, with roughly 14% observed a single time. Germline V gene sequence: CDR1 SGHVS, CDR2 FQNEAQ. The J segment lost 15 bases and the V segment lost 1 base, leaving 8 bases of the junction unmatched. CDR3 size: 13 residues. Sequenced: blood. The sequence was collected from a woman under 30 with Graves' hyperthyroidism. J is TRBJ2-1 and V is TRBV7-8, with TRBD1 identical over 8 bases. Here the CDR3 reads CASSLENRDRSFF. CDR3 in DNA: TGTGCCAGCAGCTTAGAAAATCGGGACAGGTCGTTCTTC.